What follows describes a single TCR beta chain. Germline loops: CDR1 MNHEY, CDR2 SVGEGT. V lost 4 bases and J lost 8, with 23 bases in between. This CDR3 spans 16 amino acids. The data stem from a study of blood T cell repertoires in COVID-19. Across the study: Researchers got acute and convalescent COVID-19 samples from the United States, Italy and Spain.

Only in-frame clones appear in the TCRdb table, and some are missing; sequencing was by immunoSEQ multiplex PCR. Among under 200,000 clones listed, 88% were seen once. The sequencing input was peripheral blood. The rearrangement links TRBV6-2 or TRBV6-3 to TRBJ1-2; D remains ambiguous. The source of this sequence is a man aged 45-65 years who had recovered from COVID-19. CDR3 DNA: TGTGCCAGCAGTTTCTTCCCGGGAACCCTGCCTTACGGCTACACCTTC. Translating gives CASSFFPGTLPYGYTF.